This TCR beta chain was recovered during a study of blood T cell repertoires in COVID-19. At the level of the study: Samples of COVID-19 (acute and convalescent) were obtained from the United States, Italy and Spain.

Sequenced by immunoSEQ multiplex PCR; TCRdb stores in-frame clones only, minus some. The profile shows some 360,000 clones, about 92% of them singletons. Trimming took 8 bases from V and 1 from J; bases not matched to a gene: 3. In germline, CDR1 is LNHDA, CDR2 SQIVND (reference sequence). The CDR3 is 13 amino acids. Patients of the Seattle cohort, enrolled during active infection, were followed longitudinally. The sequenced sample consisted of peripheral blood. The gene calls are TRBV19 and TRBJ1-1, with 8 bases lining up with TRBD1. The source of this sequence is a woman aged 55 to 70 with COVID-19, enrolled during active disease. The CDR3 is CASQDRANTEAFF. The DNA for the CDR3 is TGTGCCAGTCAGGACAGGGCGAACACTGAAGCTTTCTTT.